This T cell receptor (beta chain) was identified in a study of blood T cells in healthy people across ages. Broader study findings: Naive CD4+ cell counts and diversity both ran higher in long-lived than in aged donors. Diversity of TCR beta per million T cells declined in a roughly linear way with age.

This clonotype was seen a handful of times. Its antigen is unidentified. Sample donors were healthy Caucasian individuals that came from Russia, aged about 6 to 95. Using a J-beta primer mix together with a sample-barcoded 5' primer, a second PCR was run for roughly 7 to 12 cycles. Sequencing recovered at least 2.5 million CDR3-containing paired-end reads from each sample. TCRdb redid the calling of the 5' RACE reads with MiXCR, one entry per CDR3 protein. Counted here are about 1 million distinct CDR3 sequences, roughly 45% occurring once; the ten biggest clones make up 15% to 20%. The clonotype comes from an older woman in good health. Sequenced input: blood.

CDR3 sequence: CSARVNTGINSPLHF. DNA of the CDR3: TGCAGTGCTAGAGTCAATACAGGGATCAATTCACCCCTCCACTTT. The chain carries TRBV20-1 and TRBJ1-6, with a possible D match to TRBD1 (6 bases). Germline CDR1 reads DFQATT; CDR2 reads SNEGSKA (reference sequence). The CDR3 has 15 amino acids. V shed 1 base and J shed 7 bases, with 14 bases lying between them.